This TCR beta chain was captured in a study of T cell responses to AZD1222 COVID-19 vaccine. This table comes from immunoSEQ multiplex PCR, and its TCRdb copy is limited to in-frame clones, with some not included. The sample shows 150,000 or so clones, 94% of them seen only once. Study results and caveats: Within unmutated variant regions lay the reported targets of nearly half of spike-specific TCRs. At baseline, seropositivity was found in only 6 or 7 AZD1222 recipients. Donors were largely white British and mainly female; clonal diversity was possibly underestimated.

In germline, CDR1 is SGHAT, CDR2 FQNNGV. Trimming took 5 bases from V and 8 from J; bases not matched to a gene: 7. The CDR3 totals 15 residues. This clone was observed once. The antigen remains undetermined. Sequenced here: peripheral blood, sampled 28 days after the second AZD1222 dose. This TCR was sampled from an adult who received the AZD1222 COVID-19 vaccine. The chain joins TRBV11-2 to TRBJ2-3; 13 bases are shared with TRBD2. In DNA, the CDR3 is TGTGCCAGCAGCCTTAGGACTAGCGGGAGCTCTACGCAGTATTTT. Amino acids: CASSLRTSGSSTQYF.